The present entry profiles one TCR beta chain with its context. The germline gene is not matched at one end of the junction; a read error may be the cause. Clones were sequenced by immunoSEQ multiplex PCR, and TCRdb holds only the in-frame ones, with some missing. The sample comprises around 73,000 clones, 70% to 90% of which are singletons, and about 4.1% rests with the top ten. The entry originates in a study of cytomegalovirus exposure and HLA in healthy donors. The specimen sequenced was PBMCs. The TCR sequence derives from a woman younger than 30 in good health and CMV-seropositive.

This CDR3 reads CASSLARGQGGELFF. The CDR3, as DNA: TGTGCTAGCAGCTTAGCGCGAGGACAGGGTGGGGAGCTGTTTTTT. This chain connects TRBV7-7 to TRBJ2-2, with 8 bases lining up with TRBD1. The length of the CDR3 is 15 residues. Germline V gives CDR1 SSHAT, CDR2 FNYEAQ (reference sequence).